This T cell receptor (beta chain) was captured in a study of shared clonotypes between healthy human individuals. In the original workflow: For the immunoSEQ data, sequences were junction-only without quality scores, so filtering differed. Assay used: immunoSEQ multiplex PCR; TCRdb lists only in-frame clones, some missing. V and J calls and clone size are those listed in that table; D and trimming were worked out from the DNA. The data show hundreds of thousands of clones, about two thirds seen once. The CDR3 runs to 12 residues. The germline V gene encodes CDR1 SQVTM and CDR2 ANQGSEA. V shed 4 bases and J shed 3 bases, with 10 bases lying between them.

Source material: memory CD4+ T cells sorted from blood. Documented subset: CD45RA-negative fraction. The chain joins TRBV29-1 to TRBJ2-7, with D tentatively TRBD1 or TRBD2 (5 bases each). This TCR was sampled from a woman in her twenties or thirties in good health. The CDR3 here is CSVGGRDYEQYF. CDR3 bases: TGCAGCGTTGGGGGACGGGACTACGAGCAGTACTTC.